The 27 T cell receptor beta chains reported below all come from one sample, sequenced in a study of T-cell reconstitution after alpha-beta-depleted transplantation in children. TCRbeta library preparation incorporated unique molecular identifiers. Using its own MiXCR run on the PCR reads, TCRdb lists one record per CDR3 protein. This sample yields hundreds of thousands of distinct CDR3 sequences, of which around 16% are seen a single time; around 41% belongs to the top ten. The sample consisted of PBMCs, mostly from graft donor cells, taken 360 days after TCRalphabeta/CD19-depleted stem cell transplant. These receptors all stem from a male patient aged 2-9 years who had a stem cell transplant for acute lymphoblastic leukemia, so the T cells may come from the graft donor.

This chain connects TRBV9 to TRBJ1-1; TRBD1 might be the D (5 bases). CDR1 and CDR2 from the germline V gene are SGDLS and YYNGEE. This CDR3 has 15 amino acids. Between the trimmed V and J ends, which lost 0 bases and 2 bases, there was a span of 11 bases. CDR3 sequence: CASSVEAQGNTEAFF. DNA of the CDR3: TGTGCCAGCAGCGTAGAGGCCCAGGGAAACACTGAAGCTTTCTTT.

The rearrangement uses TRBV4-2 and TRBJ1-5; unclear D gene. Trimming cost V 1 base and J 3 bases, with 13 bases left between them. From germline, CDR1 is LGHNA and CDR2 YNFKEQ. This CDR3 has 16 amino acids. The CDR3 region has the DNA TGTGCCAGCAGCCAAGTTGCGGTAGGGCACAATCAGCCCCAGCATTTT. Residues: CASSQVAVGHNQPQHF.

This clonotype was recorded at least ten times. V gene TRBV9 combines with J gene TRBJ2-2, with 8 bases that match TRBD2. This CDR3 has 15 amino acids. CDR1 SGDLS and CDR2 YYNGEE come from the germline V gene. V gave up 2 bases and J gave up 6 bases; unmatched junction bases: 6. The DNA for the CDR3 is TGTGCCAGCAGCGTCCAGCCGGGACTAGCCGGGGAGCTGTTTTTT. Amino acid sequence: CASSVQPGLAGELFF.

In this sample, this clonotype turned up many times. The chain uses TRBV28 and TRBJ2-5; D is unclear. CDR3 length: 13 amino acids. Looked up from germline, CDR1 is MDHEN and CDR2 is SYDVKM. Trimming removed 2 bases at V and 5 bases at J, with 9 bases between. Here the CDR3 reads CASSLAFSETQYF. CDR3 DNA: TGTGCCAGCAGTTTAGCCTTTTCGGAGACCCAGTACTTC.

The chain employs TRBV4-2 and TRBJ2-5; the match to TRBD2 covers 8 bases. J lost 5 bases, V lost 7 bases, and 6 bases had no gene match. CDR1 LGHNA and CDR2 YNFKEQ come from the germline V gene. The CDR3 runs to 13 residues. The CDR3 DNA reads TGTGCCAGCAACCAGCGGGGGAGTGAGACCCAGTACTTC. This sequence encodes CASNQRGSETQYF.

This rearrangement joins TRBV28 to TRBJ2-1, with D possibly TRBD2 on 6 matching bases. Germline V lookup: CDR1 MDHEN, CDR2 SYDVKM. Trimming left V 2 bases short and J 9 bases short, with 17 bases between. There are 15 residues in the CDR3. DNA of the CDR3: TGTGCCAGCAGTTTAAGTAGGTTGGGGAGGAGTGAGCAGTTCTTC. It yields the protein CASSLSRLGRSEQFF. Filled out from reference TRBV28 and TRBJ2-1, the complete variable domain reads DVKVTQSSRYLVKRTGEKVFLECVQDMDHENMFWYRQDPGLGLRLIYFSYDVKMKEKGDIPEGYSVSREKKERFSLILESASTNQTSMYLCASSLSRLGRSEQFFGPGTRLTVL.

The sample holds many counts of this clonotype. The V and J genes are TRBV20-1 and TRBJ2-5; 8 positions match TRBD2. CDR1 is DFQATT and CDR2 is SNEGSKA in the germline V gene (reference sequence). This CDR3 is built from 15 residues. With 3 bases clipped from V and 1 base from J, the junction kept 7 bases outside the gene matches. CDR3 in amino acids: CSASRGGAIQETQYF. DNA for the CDR3: TGCAGTGCTAGCCGGGGGGGGGCTATCCAAGAGACCCAGTACTTC.

This clonotype was seen more than once but under ten times. An end of the junction differs from the germline gene, which may be a read error. J is TRBJ2-1 and V is TRBV19; D call uncertain. Germline-derived CDR1 and CDR2 are LNHDA and SQIVND (reference sequence). The CDR3 sequence is 13 residues long. Here the CDR3 reads CASSIDRDSPRDF. DNA for the CDR3: TGTGCCAGTAGTATAGACAGAGACTCCCCTAGGGATTTC.

This clonotype was recorded many times. The chain employs TRBV7-9 and TRBJ2-7; possibly TRBD2 for D (6 bases). Per the germline V gene, CDR1 is SEHNR and CDR2 is FQNEAQ (reference sequence). The CDR3 sequence is 15 residues long. V lost 3 bases and J 3 bases, leaving 15 bases between the germline ends. The CDR3 loop is CASSFFGAGIYEQYF. CDR3 nucleotide sequence: TGTGCCAGCAGCTTTTTCGGTGCGGGGATCTACGAGCAGTACTTC.

This clonotype was found many times. V usage is TRBV12-3 or TRBV12-4 and J usage is TRBJ2-2; TRBD2 might be the D (8 bases). Trimming stripped 6 bases from V and 9 bases from J, with 26 bases between. This CDR3 has 17 amino acids. The CDR3 DNA reads TGTGCCAGCAGAAAGAATCGGGAGGGACAGTCGGCCAGGGAGCTGTTTTTT. Its translation: CASRKNREGQSARELFF.

This clonotype was picked up a small number of times. The chain carries TRBV4-3 and TRBJ1-2, with D tentatively TRBD1 (6 bases). The germline gives CDR1 LGHNA, CDR2 YSLEER. The CDR3 runs 17 residues. Trimming pared 0 bases from V and 5 bases from J, leaving 19 bases between. CDR3 sequence reads: CASSQDVGGAPAYGYTF. CDR3 coding DNA: TGCGCCAGCAGCCAAGATGTGGGGGGGGCCCCTGCATATGGCTACACCTTC.

The chain uses TRBV4-2 and TRBJ2-7, with 8 bases identical to TRBD2. The germline V gene has CDR1 LGHNA and CDR2 YNFKEQ. Unmatched junction bases numbered 8, after V lost 1 base and J lost 6 bases. The CDR3 covers 15 residues. Written as DNA, the CDR3 is TGTGCCAGCAGCCAAGGTAAAAGCGGGGGCCGCGAGCAGTACTTC. Its translation: CASSQGKSGGREQYF.

This clonotype has more than one count but fewer than ten. The chain couples TRBV29-1 to TRBJ2-5, with D possibly being TRBD2 (6 bases). The CDR3 runs 14 residues. Germline V gene data show CDR1 as SQVTM and CDR2 as ANQGSEA. Deletions cut 6 bases from V and 5 bases from J, with 19 bases between. CDR3 DNA sequence: TGCAGCGTCCACTACGAGGGGAGGTCTGAGACCCAGTACTTC. It translates to CSVHYEGRSETQYF.

The chain combines TRBV10-3 with TRBJ1-2; D unresolved. Between the trimmed V and J ends, which lost 2 bases and 4 bases, there was a span of 11 bases. The germline gives CDR1 ENHRY, CDR2 SYGVKD. The length of the CDR3 is 14 residues. CDR3 region: CAISESLGFYGYTF. Here the CDR3 DNA reads TGTGCCATCAGTGAGAGCTTGGGGTTCTATGGCTACACCTTC.

This clonotype was detected ten times or more. J is TRBJ2-3 and V is TRBV28, with a weak D call TRBD2 (6 bases). With 3 bases removed from V and 4 bases from J, the gap between germline ends came to 11 bases. CDR3 length equals 14 residues. The germline V gene encodes CDR1 MDHEN and CDR2 SYDVKM. The CDR3 bases are TGTGCCAGCAGTTTGGGCGGGATCGCAGATACGCAGTATTTT. Protein: CASSLGGIADTQYF. The variable domain in full, completed from reference TRBV28 and TRBJ2-3, reads DVKVTQSSRYLVKRTGEKVFLECVQDMDHENMFWYRQDPGLGLRLIYFSYDVKMKEKGDIPEGYSVSREKKERFSLILESASTNQTSMYLCASSLGGIADTQYFGPGTRLTVL.

The gene calls are TRBV4-2 and TRBJ2-3; no firm D call. Trimming pared 6 bases from V and 0 bases from J, leaving 13 bases between. Germline V gives CDR1 LGHNA, CDR2 YNFKEQ. The CDR3 loop spans 15 amino acids. CDR3 residues: CASRHSQASTDTQYF. In nucleotides, the CDR3 is TGTGCCAGCAGACACAGCCAAGCTAGCACAGATACGCAGTATTTT.

This clonotype was observed a handful of times. The V call is TRBV28, the J call TRBJ2-7; D remains ambiguous. The V end lost 1 base, the J end lost 4 bases, and 8 bases lay between the germline ends. The CDR3 has 13 residues. Germline lookup yields CDR1 MDHEN and CDR2 SYDVKM. The CDR3 sequence is CASSLYGPYEQYF. The CDR3 nucleotides read TGTGCCAGCAGTTTATACGGGCCTTACGAGCAGTACTTC.

Only a few counts were recorded for this clonotype. CDR3 DNA sequence: TGTGCCAGCACCCTAGCGGGAGCCTACGAGCAGTACTTC. Protein: CASTLAGAYEQYF. The V and J genes are TRBV12-3 or TRBV12-4 and TRBJ2-7, with TRBD2 matching 10 bases. V was clipped by 7 bases and J by 2 bases; unmatched bases: 2. The CDR3 is 13 amino acids.

This clonotype has a handful of counts. This chain uses TRBV11-2 with TRBJ2-1; perhaps TRBD2 as D (6 bases). CDR1 SGHAT and CDR2 FQNNGV come from the germline V gene. V was shortened by 5 bases and J by 7 bases, with 33 bases between the two germline ends. The CDR3 covers 20 residues. This CDR3 reads CASSPRLDVYRDQKGNEQFF. CDR3 nucleotide sequence: TGTGCCAGCAGCCCCCGACTAGACGTATACCGGGACCAGAAGGGAAATGAGCAGTTCTTC.

The gene calls are TRBV18 and TRBJ2-5; 9 bases are a match to TRBD1. Germline CDR1 is KGHSH and CDR2 is LQKENI. Losses at the gene ends were 4 bases for V and 4 bases for J; bases not matched to a gene: 7. The CDR3 runs 15 residues. Here the CDR3 reads CASSLPGQGGETQYF. CDR3 coding DNA: TGTGCCAGCTCACTACCGGGACAGGGAGGAGAGACCCAGTACTTC.

J is TRBJ1-5 and V is TRBV7-2, with D maybe TRBD1 (6 bases). CDR1 is SGHTA and CDR2 is FQGNSA in the germline V gene. The CDR3 is 16 amino acids. V lost 6 bases and J 0 bases, leaving 15 bases between the germline ends. Here the CDR3 reads CASSRGGSPSNQPQHF. CDR3 bases: TGTGCCAGCAGTCGAGGGGGGTCCCCTAGCAATCAGCCCCAGCATTTT.

Here the CDR3 DNA reads TGTGCCTGGACCGCGGGCCTTTACGAGCAGTACTTC. As protein: CAWTAGLYEQYF. The chain uses TRBV30 and TRBJ2-7; tentative D call: TRBD2 (5 bases). With 4 bases removed from V and 4 bases from J, the gap between germline ends came to 11 bases. In germline, CDR1 is GTSNPN, CDR2 SVGIG (reference sequence). The length of the CDR3 is 12 residues.

The V call is TRBV6-2 or TRBV6-3, the J call TRBJ2-7, with 7 bases lining up with TRBD1. After removal of 0 bases from V and 1 base from J, the junction contained 6 bases not matched to a gene. Germline values: CDR1 MNHEY, CDR2 SVGEGT. This CDR3 is 16 amino acids long. CDR3 region: CASSYSIGDRSYEQYF. CDR3 bases: TGTGCCAGCAGTTACTCGATAGGGGACAGATCCTACGAGCAGTACTTC.

This clonotype was counted once. This chain links TRBV20-1 with TRBJ2-3; D is possibly TRBD2 (6 bases). Germline V gene data show CDR1 as DFQATT and CDR2 as SNEGSKA (reference sequence). The CDR3 totals 16 residues. V lost 1 base and J lost 0, with 14 bases in between. The CDR3 spells CSARVVLGGSTDTQYF. The CDR3 nucleotides read TGCAGTGCTAGAGTCGTCTTGGGGGGTAGCACAGATACGCAGTATTTT.

The table lists this clonotype with many counts. V gene TRBV5-1 combines with J gene TRBJ2-7; D gene uncertain. The V and J ends lost 0 bases and 3 bases respectively, with 4 bases between them. Germline CDR1 SGHRS, CDR2 YFSETQ. The CDR3 covers 12 residues. CDR3 DNA: TGCGCCAGCAGCTTGGACCTCTACGAGCAGTACTTC. This sequence encodes CASSLDLYEQYF.

Ten or more counts support this clonotype. The rearrangement joins TRBV12-3 or TRBV12-4 to TRBJ1-3; D unclear. V was clipped by 0 bases and J by 4 bases, with 4 bases between them. The length of the CDR3 is 13 residues. CDR3 DNA sequence: TGTGCCAGCAGTTTAGCATCGGGAAACACCATATATTTT. Amino acids: CASSLASGNTIYF.

In this sample, this clonotype turned up many times. This chain links TRBV29-1 with TRBJ2-1; D gene uncertain. Trimming stripped 4 bases from V and 5 bases from J, with 3 bases between. CDR3 length equals 10 residues. CDR1 and CDR2 (germline): SQVTM, ANQGSEA. The CDR3 region has the DNA TGCAGCGTTGCTGACAATGAGCAGTTCTTC. Translation: CSVADNEQFF.